The 14 T cell receptor beta chains given below trace back to one sample, sequenced in a study of T cell responses to AZD1222 COVID-19 vaccine. The protocol was immunoSEQ multiplex PCR, while the TCRdb copy is restricted to in-frame clones and leaves out a portion. The sample shows about 100,000 clones, about 89% of them seen only once. Sequencing used peripheral blood, obtained on day 0 of AZD1222 vaccination. These receptors came from an adult in good health.

The rearrangement uses TRBV12-3 or TRBV12-4 and TRBJ2-7, with 7 nucleotides matching TRBD2. CDR3 length equals 12 residues. V lost 4 bases to trimming and J lost 7 bases; unmatched junction nucleotides: 4. For the CDR3, the DNA is TGTGCCAGCAGTTCTAGCGGCCATGAGCAGTACTTC. Residues: CASSSSGHEQYF.

The chain employs TRBV14 and TRBJ1-1; possible D gene TRBD1, 5 bases. The CDR3 spans 14 residues. V was trimmed by 0 bases and J by 4 bases, leaving 9 bases between them. Germline CDR1 reads SGHDN; CDR2 reads FVKESK. The CDR3 protein is CASSQDWGPTEAFF. CDR3 DNA sequence: TGTGCCAGCAGCCAAGATTGGGGCCCCACTGAAGCTTTCTTT. Using reference TRBV14 and TRBJ1-1 for the parts outside the CDR3, the full variable domain is EAGVTQFPSHSVIEKGQTVTLRCDPISGHDNLYWYRRVMGKEIKFLLHFVKESKQDESGMPNNRFLAERTGGTYSTLKVQPAELEDSGVYFCASSQDWGPTEAFFGQGTRLTVV.

In this sample, this clone turned up a few times. V is TRBV5-1 and J is TRBJ1-6; 9 nucleotides agree with TRBD1. The CDR3 totals 14 residues. The J segment lost 10 bases and the V segment lost 4 bases, leaving 6 bases of the junction unmatched. Germline V lookup: CDR1 SGHRS, CDR2 YFSETQ. The CDR3 protein is CASSAGQGNSPLHF. The CDR3 DNA is TGCGCCAGCAGCGCCGGACAGGGGAACTCACCCCTCCACTTT.

The chain has TRBV10-3 and TRBJ1-4, with 9 nucleotides matching TRBD1. The CDR3 length is 17 residues. The V segment lost 2 bases and the J segment 8 bases; nucleotides outside the gene matches: 12. Germline V gene sequence: CDR1 ENHRY, CDR2 SYGVKD. CDR3 sequence: CAISEGTGTGIREKLFF. The CDR3 nucleotides read TGTGCCATCAGTGAGGGGACCGGGACAGGGATTCGGGAAAAACTGTTTTTT.

The rearrangement uses TRBV27 and TRBJ2-7, with 8 nucleotides matching TRBD2. CDR3 length: 17 amino acids. Trimming removed 4 bases from V and 5 bases from J; junction bases left unmatched: 16. CDR1 and CDR2 (germline): MNHEY, SMNVEV (reference sequence). CDR3 loop: CASSSSRGGRVIHEQYF. The CDR3 DNA reads TGTGCCAGCAGTTCCTCCCGGGGGGGGAGGGTCATCCACGAGCAGTACTTC.

The V call is TRBV5-5, the J call TRBJ1-6; tentatively, D is TRBD1 (6 bases). This CDR3 is 15 amino acids long. The germline V and J ends were trimmed by 4 bases and 12 bases, with 20 bases remaining between them. Germline CDR1 and CDR2: SGHKS and YYEKEE (reference sequence). Here the CDR3 reads CASSTEGGSKRPLHF. CDR3 nucleotides: TGTGCCAGCAGCACCGAGGGGGGTTCAAAGAGACCCCTCCACTTT.

The chain combines TRBV12-3 or TRBV12-4 with TRBJ1-2; no clear D. This CDR3 comprises 13 residues. V shed 7 bases and J shed 0 bases, with 9 bases lying between them. The chain's CDR3 is CASTSRANYGYTF. The CDR3, as DNA: TGTGCCAGCACGTCTCGAGCTAACTATGGCTACACCTTC.

The chain has TRBV23-1 and TRBJ1-4, with D possibly being TRBD1 (6 bases). TRBV23-1 is flagged as an ORF with uncertain function. The CDR3 consists of 14 residues. V gave up 10 bases and J gave up 5 bases, with 17 bases separating them. The CDR3 sequence: CANLQGPINEKLFF. CDR3 coding DNA: TGCGCCAACCTCCAGGGGCCGATCAATGAAAAACTGTTTTTT.

The rearrangement uses TRBV9 and TRBJ2-7; D possibly uses TRBD1 or TRBD2 (5 bases each). The CDR3 loop spans 14 amino acids. V lost 4 bases, J lost 2 bases, and 13 bases lay in between. CDR1 and CDR2 from the germline V gene are SGDLS and YYNGEE. CDR3 amino acids: CASSKVGDPYEQYF. In nucleotides, the CDR3 is TGTGCCAGCAGCAAGGTAGGGGACCCCTACGAGCAGTACTTC.

The chain carries TRBV6-4 and TRBJ2-2; D perhaps matches TRBD1 (6 bases). The CDR3 has 15 amino acids. The germline gives CDR1 MRHNA, CDR2 SNTAGT. V lost 4 bases and J 5 bases, leaving 14 bases between the germline ends. The CDR3: CASSANHRVTGELFF. DNA of the CDR3: TGTGCCAGCAGTGCTAATCACAGGGTAACCGGGGAGCTGTTTTTT.

The chain uses TRBV6-6 and TRBJ2-2; unclear D gene. Germline V gene lookup returns CDR1 MNHNY and CDR2 SVGAGI (reference sequence). This CDR3 has 15 amino acids. The V end lost 0 bases, the J end lost 1 base, and 6 bases lay between the germline ends. In DNA, the CDR3 is TGTGCCAGCAGTTACTCGTGGGGGAACACCGGGGAGCTGTTTTTT. This codes for CASSYSWGNTGELFF.

CDR3 in DNA: TGCGCCAGCAGCTTGTCCCTAGCGGGGGGCTCCTACGAGCAGTACTTC. It is translated as CASSLSLAGGSYEQYF. The rearrangement links TRBV5-1 to TRBJ2-7, with 11 bases aligning to TRBD2. Germline V lookup: CDR1 SGHRS, CDR2 YFSETQ. CDR3 length: 16 residues. The trim removed 1 base at V and 0 bases at J, leaving 3 bases unmatched.

CDR3 protein: CASSLGFGGLNTEAFF. CDR3 sequence (DNA): TGTGCCAGTAGTCTGGGTTTTGGGGGTCTGAACACTGAAGCTTTCTTT. The chain uses TRBV19 and TRBJ1-1; possible D gene TRBD1, 5 bases. V dropped 5 bases and J dropped 0 bases, with 16 bases sitting between them. Germline lookup yields CDR1 LNHDA and CDR2 SQIVND (reference sequence). CDR3 length equals 16 residues.

The chain links TRBV3-1 (or the pseudogene TRBV3-2) to TRBJ1-5; D ambiguous. The germline gives CDR1 LGHDT, CDR2 YNNKEL (reference sequence). V was pared by 1 base and J by 2 bases, with 9 bases between. The CDR3 extends over 15 amino acids. CDR3 bases: TGTGCCAGCAGCCAAGGTCTCGTACGCAATCAGCCCCAGCATTTT. Protein sequence: CASSQGLVRNQPQHF.